The rows below give T cell receptor beta chains drawn from one sample of a study of blood T cells in healthy people across ages. TCRdb redid the calling of the 5' RACE reads with MiXCR, one entry per CDR3 protein. The sample lists roughly 800,000 distinct CDR3 sequences; about 34% were seen once. Sequenced input: blood. The source is a man between 18 and 35 years old in good health. The CDR3 runs from the conserved cysteine through the conserved F or W.

j_gene	v_gene	len	CDR3aa
TRBJ1-5	TRBV24-1	16	CATSASTITSNQPQHF
TRBJ2-7	TRBV25-1	14	CASSEFSDWNEQYF
TRBJ1-2	TRBV6-5	16	CASTLTQGKSVYGYTF
TRBJ1-1	TRBV28	12	CASTQLNTEAFF
TRBJ2-3	TRBV7-2	13	CASSWAPPDTQYF
TRBJ2-1	TRBV15	17	CATSRGSSAGGLHEQFF
TRBJ2-2	TRBV7-9	12	CASPQGSGELFF
TRBJ2-3	TRBV2	13	CASLRDFGDTQYF
TRBJ2-1	TRBV7-2	15	CASSSRGLTYNEQFF
TRBJ2-2	TRBV2	16	CASSGPTGPTTGELFF
TRBJ2-1	TRBV12-3/TRBV12-4	12	CASTLGGHEQFF
TRBJ1-2	TRBV12-3/TRBV12-4	15	CASSPFRLESEGYTF
TRBJ1-2	TRBV9	15	CASSVGGQRASGYTF
TRBJ2-3	TRBV6-6	15	CASSYSKGRGDTQYF
TRBJ2-3	TRBV29-1	13	CSVTWTGTDTQYF
TRBJ1-5	TRBV4-2	17	CASSQITGGESNQPQHF
TRBJ2-5	TRBV29-1	13	CSGVGGIQETQYF
TRBJ2-4	TRBV28	15	CASSSSGTSGGGQYF
TRBJ2-7	TRBV28	14	CASSKPRDGYEQYF
TRBJ1-6	TRBV5-5	17	CASSFGQTSSYNSPLHF
TRBJ1-2	TRBV5-5	14	CASSSLEGNYGYTF
TRBJ2-2	TRBV20-1	12	CSARDKTGKLFF
TRBJ1-2	TRBV6-2/TRBV6-3	14	CASSYSPGYYGYTF
TRBJ1-1	TRBV18	13	CASSPEEGLGAFF
TRBJ2-1	TRBV20-1	14	CSARAGGIVGEQFF
TRBJ1-1	TRBV29-1	13	CSVDTGLKTEAFF
TRBJ2-1	TRBV4-2	18	CASSQDLVWDTNLDEQFF
TRBJ1-2	TRBV20-1	15	CSARDGQGAFHGYTF
TRBJ1-2	TRBV7-9	14	CASSLTTKKGGYTF
TRBJ2-1	TRBV7-9	15	CASSPNSGAVNEQFF
TRBJ2-1	TRBV11-2	17	CASSLQGLAGYYNEQFF
TRBJ1-4	TRBV27	14	CASSPNQKGEKLFF